The T cell receptor (beta chain) described here comes from a study of a mutant IDH1 vaccine in newly diagnosed glioma. About the study: The patients received vaccinations eight times, in weeks 1, 3, 5, 7, 11, 15, 19 and 23. The start of vaccination came 4-6 weeks after radiotherapy alone, or with temozolomide cycles. Most patients had radiochemotherapy with temozolomide before enrollment; others had one alone. Whole-study results and caveats: Evidence of vaccine-induced immune responses was documented in about 93% of patients.

Time point meaning: week 5, during vaccination. In every dose of vaccine, 300 ug of mutant IDH1 20-mer peptide was given alongside topical imiquimod. On this clone itself: What it binds is not known.

This CDR3 contains 14 residues. Germline CDR1 reads SGHAT; CDR2 reads FQNNGV. V lost 5 bases and J lost 1, with 11 bases in between. Profiled with immunoSEQ multiplex PCR; TCRdb holds only in-frame clones, not every one. The sample has approximately 76,000 clones; 90% to 95% are singletons. This chain connects TRBV11-2 to TRBJ1-1; D unresolved. The specimen was PBMCs, collected from a glioma patient whose treatment included an IDH1 peptide vaccine. This TCR was sampled from a woman aged 50 to 60 with glioma. The CDR3 loop reads CASSPEVRNTEAFF. CDR3 DNA: TGTGCCAGCAGCCCGGAGGTGAGGAACACTGAAGCTTTCTTT. Full variable domain (missing parts from reference TRBV11-2 and TRBJ1-1): EAGVAQSPRYKIIEKRQSVAFWCNPISGHATLYWYQQILGQGPKLLIQFQNNGVVDDSQLPKDRFSAERLKGVDSTLKIQPAKLEDSAVYLCASSPEVRNTEAFFGQGTRLTVV.